The 2 T cell receptor beta chains below were found in one sample sequenced in a study of blood T cell repertoires in COVID-19. Repertoires were generated with immunoSEQ multiplex PCR, while TCRdb's copy carries only in-frame clones and drops some. The sample lists under 300,000 clones; around 85% were seen once. Specimen: PBMCs or T cells enriched from blood (not recorded which). These receptor sequences come from a woman between 40 and 55 years old with acute COVID-19.

The rearrangement uses TRBV7-3 and TRBJ2-3; 7 positions match TRBD2. Looked up from germline, CDR1 is SGHTA and CDR2 is FQGTGA. V was pared by 0 bases and J by 3 bases, with 12 bases of the junction left unmatched. The CDR3 covers 18 residues. CDR3 sequence (DNA): TGTGCCAGCAGCTTAACCGGCGGGGGTCTTGGGTTTACAGATACGCAGTATTTT. This encodes CASSLTGGGLGFTDTQYF.

The V and J genes are TRBV5-1 and TRBJ1-4, with D maybe TRBD1 (6 bases). CDR1 SGHRS and CDR2 YFSETQ come from the germline V gene. This CDR3 has 15 amino acids. Trimming took off 3 bases at V and 7 bases at J, with 16 bases between the two ends. The CDR3 loop reads CASSSTQGLGEKLFF. The CDR3 nucleotides read TGCGCCAGCAGCTCCACCCAGGGGCTGGGTGAAAAACTGTTTTTT.